The 15 T cell receptor beta chains in this list originate from one sample, sequenced in a study of T cell responses to AZD1222 COVID-19 vaccine. This table comes from immunoSEQ multiplex PCR, and its TCRdb copy is limited to in-frame clones, with some not included. The sample contains roughly 110,000 clones, 87% of which appear only once. The input for sequencing was peripheral blood, taken on day 0 of AZD1222 vaccination. The source is an adult in good health.

This CDR3 is CASSPRTSGGNEQFF. The CDR3 region has the DNA TGTGCCAGCAGCCCCCGGACTAGTGGGGGCAATGAGCAGTTCTTC. The chain carries TRBV2 and TRBJ2-1; 7 positions agree with TRBD2. Germline V gene data show CDR1 as SNHLY and CDR2 as FYNNEI. V lost 6 bases and J lost 6; bases outside the gene matches: 11. This CDR3 region has 15 residues. The full variable domain, completed using reference TRBV2 and TRBJ2-1, is EPEVTQTPSHQVTQMGQEVILRCVPISNHLYFYWYRQILGQKVEFLVSFYNNEISEKSEIFDDQFSVERPDGSNFTLKIRSTKLEDSAMYFCASSPRTSGGNEQFFGPGTRLTVL.

CDR3 DNA sequence: TGTGCCAGCAGTGAGCCAGGACAGGGAAGGGCCGGGGAGCTGTTTTTT. The encoded protein is CASSEPGQGRAGELFF. The chain carries TRBV25-1 and TRBJ2-2, with TRBD1 matching 8 bases. This CDR3 spans 16 amino acids. V was clipped by 3 bases and J by 6 bases; unmatched bases: 9. Germline-derived CDR1 and CDR2 are MGHDK and SYGVNS.

The chain recombines TRBV14 with TRBJ2-3, with a tentative D call TRBD1 (6 bases). The V gene's germline CDR1 is SGHDN and CDR2 FVKESK. CDR3 length: 15 amino acids. V was trimmed by 6 bases and J by 1 base, leaving 14 bases between them. DNA for the CDR3: TGTGCCAGCAGTATCAGGGGAAGGGGCACAGATACGCAGTATTTT. Amino acids: CASSIRGRGTDTQYF.

This clone was recorded at least ten times. V gene TRBV4-2 combines with J gene TRBJ2-3; D is uncertain. CDR3 length: 16 residues. Per the germline V gene, CDR1 is LGHNA and CDR2 is YNFKEQ. Deletions cut 0 bases from V and 6 bases from J, with 16 bases between. CDR3 sequence (DNA): TGTGCCAGCAGCCAAGAACTTCGGTCTAGTGAGGATACGCAGTATTTT. Encoded protein: CASSQELRSSEDTQYF.

This rearrangement joins TRBV30 to TRBJ2-1, with D unresolved. Germline CDR1 reads GTSNPN; CDR2 reads SVGIG (reference sequence). V gave up 4 bases and J gave up 0 bases, with 10 bases separating them. This CDR3 is built from 14 residues. The CDR3 sequence is CAWTTTSSYNEQFF. The CDR3 coding sequence is TGTGCCTGGACTACTACGAGCTCCTACAATGAGCAGTTCTTC.

The chain joins TRBV6-4 to TRBJ1-2; 9 bases align to TRBD1. Germline V gene lookup returns CDR1 MRHNA and CDR2 SNTAGT. The J segment lost 4 bases and the V segment lost 6 bases, leaving 15 bases of the junction unmatched. This CDR3 has 17 residues. CDR3 DNA sequence: TGTGCCAGCAGCCCAACCGGGACAGGGACGATTCCCTATGGCTACACCTTC. This encodes CASSPTGTGTIPYGYTF.

The chain uses TRBV12-3 or TRBV12-4 and TRBJ1-2; D is unresolved. The CDR3 spans 13 residues. V lost 1 base, J lost 8 bases, and 11 bases lay in between. The CDR3 loop is CASSLGAYGGYTF. CDR3 sequence (DNA): TGTGCCAGCAGTTTAGGGGCGTATGGAGGCTACACCTTC.

The V gene is TRBV12-3 or TRBV12-4, the J gene TRBJ1-5; D is ambiguous. The CDR3 length is 12 residues. The ends were cut back, 1 base at V and 6 bases at J, with 4 bases in the middle. CDR3 DNA: TGTGCCAGCAGTTTAGAGTCTCAGCCCCAGCATTTT. Its translation: CASSLESQPQHF.

CDR3 in DNA: TGTGCCAGTAGGACCGTTGGGAGGGCGAACACTGAAGCTTTCTTT. As protein: CASRTVGRANTEAFF. The gene calls are TRBV19 and TRBJ1-1; D not certain. The CDR3 contains 15 residues. Deletions cut 6 bases from V and 1 base from J, with 15 bases between. CDR1 is LNHDA, CDR2 SQIVND, per germline (reference sequence).

V gene TRBV7-9 combines with J gene TRBJ1-1; D is unclear. CDR3 length equals 12 residues. Germline CDR1 SEHNR, CDR2 FQNEAQ (reference sequence). V was trimmed by 3 bases and J by 8 bases, leaving 10 bases between them. The CDR3, as DNA: TGTGCCAGCAGCTTCAGGACCGACGAAGCTTTCTTT. Protein sequence: CASSFRTDEAFF.

This chain joins TRBV14 and TRBJ1-1, with D unresolved. Germline CDR1 SGHDN, CDR2 FVKESK. The CDR3 runs to 15 residues. V was shortened by 5 bases and J by 0 bases, with 13 bases between the two germline ends. The CDR3 DNA is TGTGCCAGCAGCACCCAGCAGATCATGAACACTGAAGCTTTCTTT. This gives the protein CASSTQQIMNTEAFF.

The V call is TRBV9, the J call TRBJ1-5; 7 bases fit TRBD1. This CDR3 is 15 amino acids long. Germline V CDR1 and CDR2: SGDLS, YYNGEE. J lost 3 bases, V lost 0 bases, and 3 bases had no gene match. This CDR3 reads CASSVGGGTNQPQHF. The CDR3 DNA is TGTGCCAGCAGCGTAGGAGGGGGCACCAATCAGCCCCAGCATTTT.

For the CDR3, the DNA is TGTGCCAGCAGCCGGACTAGCGGTAGCTCCTACAATGAGCAGTTCTTC. It yields the protein CASSRTSGSSYNEQFF. The chain links TRBV5-4 to TRBJ2-1, with 10 bases lining up with TRBD2. V was pared by 4 bases and J by 0 bases, with 4 bases of the junction left unmatched. This CDR3 is built from 16 residues. The V gene's germline CDR1 is SGHNT and CDR2 YYREEE (reference sequence).

This chain connects TRBV6-5 to TRBJ1-2; tentative D call: TRBD1 (5 bases). Germline CDR1 MNHEY, CDR2 SVGAGI. Trimming removed 6 bases at V and 1 base at J, with 9 bases between. The CDR3 length is 13 residues. CDR3 loop: CASSRDDNYGYTF. For the CDR3, the DNA is TGTGCCAGCAGCAGGGACGATAACTATGGCTACACCTTC.

The chain recombines TRBV19 with TRBJ1-4, with D perhaps TRBD1 (5 bases). V gave up 10 bases and J gave up 3 bases, with 18 bases separating them. This CDR3 is built from 15 residues. CDR1 and CDR2 (germline): LNHDA, SQIVND (reference sequence). This CDR3 is CATQFQGWANEKLFF. In DNA, the CDR3 is TGTGCCACCCAATTCCAGGGATGGGCTAATGAAAAACTGTTTTTT.